This T cell receptor (beta chain) was documented in a study of cytomegalovirus exposure and HLA in healthy donors. Study information: One earlier analysis, a look at approximately 190 million T cells, found more than 100 million unique TCR beta sequences. Broader study findings: Follow-up analysis later connected one missense variant in DCLRE1C with trimming of TCR beta V- and J-genes. The study listed some 160 cytomegalovirus-associated TCR beta chains.

The primer mix had 60 Vbeta and 13 Jbeta primers. TCRdb's copy holds only in-frame clones and misses some; the assay was immunoSEQ multiplex PCR. The sample yields 150,000 to 200,000 clones, 82% seen once. Germline V CDR1 and CDR2: SGHDT, YYEEEE. The junction had 4 bases not matched to a gene; V was cut back by 5 bases and J by 0 bases. This CDR3 has 14 amino acids. Of note for this clone: Antigen unknown.

The receptor's source is a woman between 18 and 29 years old in good health and CMV-seronegative. Sample: PBMCs. This sequence joins TRBV5-6 and TRBJ1-2, with 7 bases matching TRBD1. The chain's CDR3 is CASRSGQANYGYTF. CDR3 bases: TGTGCCAGCAGATCCGGACAGGCTAACTATGGCTACACCTTC.